This T cell receptor (beta chain) is from a study of T cell changes during pregnancy in multiple sclerosis. Germline CDR1 is LNHNV and CDR2 is YYDKDF (reference sequence). This CDR3 comprises 18 residues. The junction had 13 bases not matched to a gene; V was cut back by 1 base and J by 5 bases. Clones were read by immunoSEQ multiplex PCR, and TCRdb kept only the in-frame ones, dropping some. The sample contains about 87,000 clones, 80% to 95% of which appear only once. The receptor's source is a female donor in good health, enrolled as a control in a pregnancy study. This material consisted of peripheral blood, taken in the third trimester of pregnancy. The chain recombines TRBV15 with TRBJ2-5; 10 bases match TRBD2. This CDR3 is CATSRVASGRRGSETQYF. The CDR3 DNA is TGTGCCACCAGCAGAGTGGCTAGCGGGAGACGGGGGTCGGAGACCCAGTACTTC.